The 8 T cell receptor beta chains below all came from one sample that was sequenced in a study of cytotoxic CD8 clonotypes in ibrutinib-treated CLL. Assay used: immunoSEQ multiplex PCR; TCRdb lists only in-frame clones, some missing. This sample has about 9,400 clones, with roughly 55% found just once. The source material was PBMCs, sampled before ibrutinib treatment. These receptors originate from a human donor with chronic lymphocytic leukemia.

This chain connects TRBV6-6 to TRBJ2-7, with 7 nucleotides matching TRBD2. CDR1 and CDR2 from the germline V gene are MNHNY and SVGAGI (reference sequence). The CDR3 sequence is 13 residues long. The ends lost 6 bases at V and 4 bases at J; junction bases unmatched: 6. The CDR3 DNA reads as TGTGCCAGCAGCACTAGCGCCCCGTACGAGCAGTACTTC. It specifies CASSTSAPYEQYF.

The V call is TRBV20-1, the J call TRBJ1-2; D may be TRBD1 (5 bases). The CDR3 sequence is 11 residues long. V lost 3 bases to trimming and J lost 13 bases, with 15 bases between them. The germline gives CDR1 DFQATT, CDR2 SNEGSKA (reference sequence). This CDR3 is CSASVGGTGTF. DNA for the CDR3: TGCAGTGCTAGCGTTGGGGGTACAGGCACCTTC.

V is TRBV7-5 and J is TRBJ1-3. TRBV7-5 is given as a pseudogene. This CDR3 comprises 20 residues. This CDR3 is CARSYRTTHNDLLSGNTIYF. Here the CDR3 DNA reads TGTGCCAGAAGCTACCGGACGACCCACAACGACCTTCTCTCTGGAAACACCATATATTTT.

This clone was recorded a few times. The CDR3 DNA sequence: TGTGCCAGCAGCTTAGTTGGGGCGGCTCAGAGGGAGCAGTACTTC. It codes for CASSLVGAAQREQYF. The chain combines TRBV7-9 with TRBJ2-7; the D gene is possibly TRBD1 (5 bases). Germline CDR1 and CDR2: SEHNR and FQNEAQ (reference sequence). This CDR3 spans 15 amino acids. V dropped 1 base and J dropped 7 bases, with 17 bases sitting between them. The full variable domain, in which reference TRBV7-9 and TRBJ2-7 provide the parts outside the CDR3, is DTGVSQNPRHKITKRGQNVTFRCDPISEHNRLYWYRQTLGQGPEFLTYFQNEAQLEKSRLLSDRFSAERPKGSFSTLEIQRTEQGDSAMYLCASSLVGAAQREQYFGPGTRLTVT.

The chain combines TRBV10-3 with TRBJ1-1, with 10 bases matching TRBD1. The germline V gene has CDR1 ENHRY and CDR2 SYGVKD. CDR3 length: 13 amino acids. V was pared by 7 bases and J by 3 bases, with 2 bases of the junction left unmatched. The CDR3 DNA is TGTGCCATCACCGGACAGGGGGACACTGAAGCTTTCTTT. Its protein product is CAITGQGDTEAFF.

The V and J genes are TRBV29-1 and TRBJ1-1; 8 nucleotides agree with TRBD1. The J segment lost 7 bases and the V segment lost 4 bases, leaving 5 bases of the junction unmatched. The CDR3 extends over 12 amino acids. Germline CDR1 and CDR2: SQVTM and ANQGSEA. In DNA form, the CDR3 reads TGCAGCGTTGGGGCAGGGGGCGGTGAAGCTTTCTTT. This encodes CSVGAGGGEAFF. The complete variable domain, with remaining parts taken from reference TRBV29-1 and TRBJ1-1, reads SAVISQKPSRDICQRGTSLTIQCQVDSQVTMMFWYRQQPGQSLTLIATANQGSEATYESGFVIDKFPISRPNLTFSTLTVSNMSPEDSSIYLCSVGAGGGEAFFGQGTRLTVV.

The V gene is TRBV5-1, the J gene TRBJ2-7; 10 nucleotides match TRBD1. The germline V gene encodes CDR1 SGHRS and CDR2 YFSETQ. Unmatched junction bases numbered 4, after V lost 4 bases and J lost 0 bases. The CDR3 runs 15 residues. For the CDR3, the DNA is TGCGCCAGCAGCCCCCGGGACAGGGGCTCCTACGAGCAGTACTTC. Protein sequence: CASSPRDRGSYEQYF.

The CDR3 DNA reads as TGCAGCGGTCTCTTTGATGAAAAACTGTTTTTT. This gives the protein CSGLFDEKLFF. The rearrangement joins TRBV29-1 to TRBJ1-4; D is ambiguous. The CDR3 sequence is 11 residues long. Trimming removed 7 bases from V and 6 bases from J, with 9 bases in between. CDR1 and CDR2 (germline): SQVTM, ANQGSEA. Based on the CDR3 plus reference TRBV29-1 and TRBJ1-4, the full variable domain is SAVISQKPSRDICQRGTSLTIQCQVDSQVTMMFWYRQQPGQSLTLIATANQGSEATYESGFVIDKFPISRPNLTFSTLTVSNMSPEDSSIYLCSGLFDEKLFFGSGTQLSVL.